This TCR beta chain was obtained from a study of blood T cell repertoires in COVID-19 (dated by TCRdb to the early 2020s). As for the study more broadly: The collaborator samples originated in the United States, Italy and Spain and spanned the acute and convalescent phases of COVID-19. The material from the prospective study consisted of cDNA or gDNA derived from T cells, B-cell-depleted T cells, or PBMCs. Subjects who had been exposed to COVID-19, were actively infected with it, or had recovered from it provided the deeply sampled blood TCRbeta repertoires that made up the dataset. The repertoires were released in a freely available public database intended as a resource for research on the immune response to SARS-CoV-2. The samples were drawn from two sources: the first 160 participants of the ongoing ImmuneRACE study, and about 1,300 subjects contributed by 6 global collaborators. Sample metadata almost always included a de-identified subject ID, COVID-19 status, age in years and sex. Where available, HLA class I and class II types were taken from metadata supplied by the sample provider and were not determined by assay-based typing. General findings and caveats noted by the study authors: How much clinical and demographic metadata was included differed by source and by participant, and the metadata was provided uncurated.

With respect to this clone: Its antigen is not yet known. No clone much larger than this one lies a single base away; base qualities are absent.

Enrolling through a virtual design, the prospective study's participants ranged in age from roughly 18 to 90 years and lived across roughly 24 United States geographic areas. To assign participants to cohorts, the prospective study relied on clinical history that participants themselves reported in a screening survey and a study questionnaire. ImmuneRACE Cohort 3 recovered participants were defined by two consecutive negative NP/OP PCR tests, healthcare professional clearance, or symptom resolution. Each participant in the prospective study had whole blood, serum and a nasopharyngeal or oropharyngeal swab collected by mobile phlebotomists. Additional blood draws and questionnaires over an approximately 2-month period could optionally be provided by prospective study participants. Blood samples from the prospective study were shipped frozen or at room temperature prior to DNA extraction. The CDR3, from cysteine to phenylalanine, totals 15 residues. Left in the record is the CDR3 DNA by itself, 45 bases read in frame from the first base. CDR1 SGHAT and CDR2 FQDESV are derived from the germline V gene (reference sequence). Compared with germline, V lacks 1 base and J lacks 3 bases; bases without a gene match: 1.

TCRbeta CDR3 regions were amplified from genomic DNA by means of the immunoSEQ Assay, a bias-controlled multiplex PCR. In the authors' own workflow: Nucleated cell counts per sample were estimated from amplification of reference gene primers within the assay. To quantify the absolute abundance of each unique TCRbeta CDR3 rearrangement, sequence reads were collapsed and filtered. For each sample, productive Simpson clonality was calculated as the square root of Simpson's diversity index across productive rearrangements. In TCRdb, the immuneACCESS table is reduced to in-frame sequences with V and J assigned. These tables do not hold every clone; where another copy was compared, an unresolved V gene accounts for under half, and the others remain unexplained. That table supplies the V and J calls and clone size; D and trimming were determined from the DNA. The sample table contains 500,000 or so clones; only one count was recorded for around 90% of them. The ten largest clones take up 0.7% of the sample.

The TCR was taken from a woman aged 18 to 35 who had recovered from COVID-19. The sequencing input was PBMCs or T cells enriched from blood (not recorded which). In this chain, TRBV11-1 is recombined with TRBJ2-1; 9 junctional bases match TRBD1. The DNA sequence is as follows: TGTGCCAGCAGCTTAGGACAGGGGGGCTACAATGAGCAGTTCTTC. This encodes CASSLGQGGYNEQFF.